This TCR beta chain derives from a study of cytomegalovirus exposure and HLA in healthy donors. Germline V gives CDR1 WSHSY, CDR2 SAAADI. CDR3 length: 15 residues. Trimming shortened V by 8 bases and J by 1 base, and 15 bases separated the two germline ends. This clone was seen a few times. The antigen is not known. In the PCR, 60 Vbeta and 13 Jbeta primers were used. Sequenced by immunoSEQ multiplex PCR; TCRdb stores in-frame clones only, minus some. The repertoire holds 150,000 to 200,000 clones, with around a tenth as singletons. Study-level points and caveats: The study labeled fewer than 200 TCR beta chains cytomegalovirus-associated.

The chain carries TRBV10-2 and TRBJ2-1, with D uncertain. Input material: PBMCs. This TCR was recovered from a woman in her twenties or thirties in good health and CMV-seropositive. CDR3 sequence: CASVETGQSYNEQFF. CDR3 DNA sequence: TGCGCCAGCGTCGAGACTGGCCAGTCCTACAATGAGCAGTTCTTC.